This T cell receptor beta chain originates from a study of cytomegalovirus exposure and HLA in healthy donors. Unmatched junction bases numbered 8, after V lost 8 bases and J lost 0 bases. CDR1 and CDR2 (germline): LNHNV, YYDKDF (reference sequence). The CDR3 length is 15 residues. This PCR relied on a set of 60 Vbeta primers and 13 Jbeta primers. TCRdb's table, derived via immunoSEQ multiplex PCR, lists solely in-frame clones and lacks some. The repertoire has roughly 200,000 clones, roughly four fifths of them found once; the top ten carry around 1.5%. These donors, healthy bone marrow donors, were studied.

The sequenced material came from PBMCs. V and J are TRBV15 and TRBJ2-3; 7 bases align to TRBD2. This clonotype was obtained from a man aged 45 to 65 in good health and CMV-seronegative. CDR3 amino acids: CATSMGGLSTDTQYF. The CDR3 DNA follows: TGTGCCACCTCAATGGGGGGACTAAGCACAGATACGCAGTATTTT.